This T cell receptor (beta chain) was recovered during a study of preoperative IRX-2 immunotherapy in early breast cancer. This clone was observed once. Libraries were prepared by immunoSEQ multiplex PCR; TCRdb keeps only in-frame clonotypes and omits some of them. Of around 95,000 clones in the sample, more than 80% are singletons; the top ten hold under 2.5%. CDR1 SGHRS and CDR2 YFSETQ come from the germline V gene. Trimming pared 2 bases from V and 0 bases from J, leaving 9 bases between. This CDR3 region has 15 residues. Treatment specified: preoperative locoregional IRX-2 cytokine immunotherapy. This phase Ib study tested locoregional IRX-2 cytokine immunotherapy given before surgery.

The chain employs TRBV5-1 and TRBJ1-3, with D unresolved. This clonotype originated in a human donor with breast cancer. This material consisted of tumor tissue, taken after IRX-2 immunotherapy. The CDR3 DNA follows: TGCGCCAGCAGCTTTGGCGGGGTCTCTGGAAACACCATATATTTT. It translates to CASSFGGVSGNTIYF.